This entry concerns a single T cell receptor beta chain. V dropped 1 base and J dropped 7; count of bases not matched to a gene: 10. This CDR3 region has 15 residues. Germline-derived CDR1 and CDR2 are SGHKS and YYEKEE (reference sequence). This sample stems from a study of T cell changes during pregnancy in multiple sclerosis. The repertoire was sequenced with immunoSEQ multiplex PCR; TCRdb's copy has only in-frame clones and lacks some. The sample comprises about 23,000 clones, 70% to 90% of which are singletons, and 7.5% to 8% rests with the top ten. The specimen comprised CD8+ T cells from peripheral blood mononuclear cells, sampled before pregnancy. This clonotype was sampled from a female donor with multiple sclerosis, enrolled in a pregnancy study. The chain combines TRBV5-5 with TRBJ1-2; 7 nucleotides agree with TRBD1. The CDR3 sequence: CASSLKGRGAPGYTF. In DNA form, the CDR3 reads TGTGCCAGCAGCTTGAAGGGCAGGGGGGCACCTGGCTACACCTTC.